The T cell receptor beta chain under discussion was sequenced for a study of a mutant IDH1 vaccine in newly diagnosed glioma. Study overall: Initiation of the vaccine course occurred 4-6 weeks after radiotherapy alone, or alongside temozolomide cycles. Held at week 35, visit V12 was the safety follow-up, and visit V13 followed at week 47. Treated patients comprised 62.5% males and approximately 38% females, mean age roughly 44 years.

V was clipped by 3 bases and J by 6 bases, with 15 bases between them. There are 15 residues in the CDR3. Looked up from germline, CDR1 is SGDLS and CDR2 is YYNGEE. Time point reported: week 47, end of study. Mutant IDH1 20-mer peptide, at 300 ug, made up each vaccine dose, with topical imiquimod. During weeks 1, 3, 5, 7, 11, 15, 19 and 23, patients received eight vaccinations. This clone was found once. The antigen is not known. Using immunoSEQ multiplex PCR, the repertoire was profiled, and TCRdb retains in-frame clones only, with some absent. The data contain 25,000 to 40,000 clones, around 90% of them seen just once; the ten biggest clones take up around 2.4%.

The V and J genes are TRBV9 and TRBJ2-2; possible D gene TRBD1, 6 bases. The sequenced sample was PBMCs, obtained from a glioma patient whose treatment included an IDH1 peptide vaccine. The source is a man aged 35-49 years with glioma. The DNA for the CDR3 is TGTGCCAGCAGCGAACGCCCCGGGACATCCGGGGAGCTGTTTTTT. It translates to CASSERPGTSGELFF.